This is a list of T cell receptor beta chains from one sample in a study of blood T cell repertoires in COVID-19. Measured with immunoSEQ multiplex PCR; TCRdb has only the in-frame clones, and not every one. The repertoire holds some 350,000 clones, around 90% seen once, with 3% in the top ten. The sequenced sample consisted of peripheral blood. The receptors were gathered from a human donor in a cohort sampled during active COVID-19. Each CDR3 is given with its conserved first and last residue. Fields, in order: clone size, CDR3 length, V gene, D gene, J gene, CDR3 DNA, CDR3 protein. D genes are given only for firm matches. The size entry is marked missing in some rows and otherwise reads once, few, many or a size class.

>few|15|TRBV15|.|TRBJ1-1
TGTGCCACCAGCAGAGATTACAGCCAGGGTACTGAAGCTTTCTTT
CATSRDYSQGTEAFF
>.|15|TRBV10-3|TRBD1|TRBJ1-3
TGTGCCACCTATCCGACAGGGGGCTCTGGAAACACCATATATTTT
CATYPTGGSGNTIYF
>.|14|TRBV3-1/TRBV3-2|.|TRBJ1-2
TGTGCCAGCAGCCAAGGGAGGGACGGCTATGGCTACACCTTC
CASSQGRDGYGYTF
>.|16|TRBV7-2|TRBD2|TRBJ2-2
TGTGCCAGCAGCCTAAGTTCGACGGGGGGGGCCGGGGAGCTGTTTTTT
CASSLSSTGGAGELFF
>.|16|TRBV19|TRBD1|TRBJ1-1
TGTGCCAGTACCTACGGGGACAGTTTCTTGAACACTGAAGCTTTCTTT
CASTYGDSFLNTEAFF
>.|16|TRBV10-3|TRBD2|TRBJ2-1
TGTGCCATCAGTGAACTAGCGGGGGGGAATAGGAATGAGCAGTTCTTC
CAISELAGGNRNEQFF
>.|14|TRBV19|.|TRBJ2-3
TGTGCCAGTAGAGGGACAACTAGCACAGATACGCAGTATTTT
CASRGTTSTDTQYF
>.|14|TRBV18|.|TRBJ1-1
TGTGCCAGCTCCCGGGAGCCCGCCGGCGCTGAAGCTTTCTTT
CASSREPAGAEAFF
>.|13|TRBV12-3/TRBV12-4|.|TRBJ2-5
TGTGCCAGCAGTTTAATGCGGTGGGAGACCCAGTACTTC
CASSLMRWETQYF
>.|15|TRBV5-1|TRBD1|TRBJ2-5
TGCGCCAGCAGCTCTAGGACAGGCGGACGGGAGACCCAGTACTTC
CASSSRTGGRETQYF
>.|14|TRBV19|TRBD1|TRBJ2-5
TGTGCCAGTAGCCTTCGGGACAGGCGAGAGACCCAGTACTTC
CASSLRDRRETQYF
>.|18|TRBV28|TRBD2|TRBJ2-1
TGTGCCAGCAGCACCCCCGGGACTAGCGGGAGGGCGAAGAATGAGCAGTTCTTC
CASSTPGTSGRAKNEQFF
>.|16|TRBV5-6|TRBD2|TRBJ2-1
TGTGCCAGCAGCCCCCAGGCGGGACTAGTAACTAGTGAGCAGTTCTTC
CASSPQAGLVTSEQFF
>.|13|TRBV28|.|TRBJ1-3
TGTGCCAGCAGTTTCGGAGCTGGAAACACCATATATTTT
CASSFGAGNTIYF
>many|13|TRBV5-1|.|TRBJ1-2
TGCGCCAGCAGCTTGCTGGAGGACTATGGCTACACCTTC
CASSLLEDYGYTF
>.|18|TRBV2|TRBD2|TRBJ2-1
TGTGCCAGCAGTGAATCCTTTCGCGGGAGGCCCTTCTACAATGAGCAGTTCTTC
CASSESFRGRPFYNEQFF
>.|13|TRBV7-8|.|TRBJ1-1
TGTGCCAGCAGCTTACGCCCGAGGACTGAAGCTTTCTTT
CASSLRPRTEAFF
>.|15|TRBV28|TRBD1|TRBJ1-2
TGTGCCAGCACCGTAGGGGGACAGGCTAACTATGGCTACACCTTC
CASTVGGQANYGYTF
>.|16|TRBV4-2|TRBD2|TRBJ2-3
TGTGCCAGCAGCCAAGAACAGCGGGGGGGCCGATGGCCGCAGTATTTT
CASSQEQRGGRWPQYF
>.|15|TRBV5-1|TRBD2|TRBJ2-7
TGCGCCAGCAGCCGCGGGACTAGCGGGGGGGGCGAGCAGTACTTC
CASSRGTSGGGEQYF
>.|18|TRBV30|TRBD2|TRBJ2-3
TGTGCCTGGAGTGTACCTACTACTACTAGCGGGAGGGGTTATACGCAGTATTTT
CAWSVPTTTSGRGYTQYF
>.|17|TRBV5-1|TRBD1|TRBJ1-2
TGCGCCAGCAGCTCCATTTATCAACCGACAGGGGTCTATGGCTACACCTTC
CASSSIYQPTGVYGYTF
>.|16|TRBV21-1|.|TRBJ2-1
TGTGCCAGCAGCAAAGTGACGGGAGTAAAAAGAAAAGAGCAGTTCTTC
CASSKVTGVKRKEQFF
>.|13|TRBV7-3|.|TRBJ1-5
TGTGCCAGCAGCTTTGGAGTTGGTGGACCCCAGCATTTT
CASSFGVGGPQHF
>once|15|TRBV15|.|TRBJ2-7
TGTGCCACCAGCAGAGATAGGGAGTCGGTTGACGAGCAGTACTTC
CATSRDRESVDEQYF
>.|16|TRBV18|TRBD1|TRBJ2-7
TGTGCCAGCTCACCGGTTCCGACAGGGGGGCCTTCCGAGCAGTACTTC
CASSPVPTGGPSEQYF